What follows describes a single T cell receptor beta chain. The V gene lost 5 bases and the J gene lost 0 bases, with 20 bases spanning the gap. This CDR3 spans 17 amino acids. Per the germline V gene, CDR1 is SQVTM and CDR2 is ANQGSEA. Selected positively for CCR7 and CD45RO-negative, naive CD8 cells excluded terminally differentiated effector memory CD45RA+ cells. This record comes from a study of shared clonotypes between healthy human individuals. For the study at large: The study used three CD4 naive, three CD4 memory, two CD8 naive and one CD8 memory plate per donor.

The assay was immunoSEQ multiplex PCR, and TCRdb's table has in-frame clones only and misses some. Of hundreds of thousands of clones detected, 85% to 95% appear once; the ten largest clones hold approximately 25%. The chain employs TRBV29-1 and TRBJ2-1, with D perhaps matching TRBD1 or TRBD2 (5 bases each). The sequence was collected from a man aged 25-40 years in good health. Sequencing was done on a sample of naive CD8+ T cells sorted from blood. Written as DNA, the CDR3 is TGCAGCGTTCCTTCCCTTGGGGGAACGAGCTCCTACAATGAGCAGTTCTTC. This translates into CSVPSLGGTSSYNEQFF.